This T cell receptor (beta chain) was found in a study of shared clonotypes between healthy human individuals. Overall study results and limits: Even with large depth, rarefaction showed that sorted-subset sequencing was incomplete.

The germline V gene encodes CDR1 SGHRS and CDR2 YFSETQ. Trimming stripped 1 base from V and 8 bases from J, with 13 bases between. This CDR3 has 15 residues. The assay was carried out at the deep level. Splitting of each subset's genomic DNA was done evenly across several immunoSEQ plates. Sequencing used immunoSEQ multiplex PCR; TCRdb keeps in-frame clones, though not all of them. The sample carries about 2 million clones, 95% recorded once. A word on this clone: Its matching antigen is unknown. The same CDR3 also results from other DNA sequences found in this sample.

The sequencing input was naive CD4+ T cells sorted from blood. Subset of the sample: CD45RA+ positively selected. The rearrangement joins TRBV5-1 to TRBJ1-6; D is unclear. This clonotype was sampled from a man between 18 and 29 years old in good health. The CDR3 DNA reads TGCGCCAGCAGCTTGCGTCCAGGCGGAGATTCACCCCTCCACTTT. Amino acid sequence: CASSLRPGGDSPLHF.